One and the same sample provided the 17 T cell receptor beta chains below, sequenced in a study of identical twins. Via MiXCR, TCRdb re-called the 5' RACE reads, giving one row per CDR3 protein. This table holds more than 600,000 distinct CDR3 sequences, 18% found once. These data were also reused for a study on T cells expressing NK-cell markers.

The sample taken for sequencing was PBMCs. The source is a woman between 18 and 29 years old in good health.

This clonotype was counted a few times. The V gene is TRBV4-3, the J gene TRBJ2-2; TRBD2 agrees at 9 bases. The V segment lost 0 bases and the J segment 2 bases; nucleotides outside the gene matches: 7. The germline V gene encodes CDR1 LGHNA and CDR2 YSLEER. This CDR3 is built from 18 residues. The CDR3 DNA is TGCGCCAGCAGCCAAGACCGGATAGCGGGAGTAAACACCGGGGAGCTGTTTTTT. This codes for CASSQDRIAGVNTGELFF.

The chain recombines TRBV3-1 with TRBJ1-4, with D unresolved. The CDR3 totals 13 residues. V lost 0 bases and J 14 bases, leaving 13 bases between the germline ends. The germline gives CDR1 LGHDT, CDR2 YNNKEL (reference sequence). The CDR3 coding sequence is TGTGCCAGCAGCCAAGACCAGTCGAGGAGGCTGTTTTTT. Translating it yields CASSQDQSRRLFF. The full variable domain, with the rest looked up from reference TRBV3-1 and TRBJ1-4, is DTAVSQTPKYLVTQMGNDKSIKCEQNLGHDTMYWYKQDSKKFLKIMFSYNNKELIINETVPNRFSPKSPDKAHLNLHINSLELGDSAVYFCASSQDQSRRLFFGSGTQLSVL.

The chain links TRBV7-3 to TRBJ2-3, with D unclear. V lost 3 bases, J lost 2 bases, and 18 bases lay in between. Germline assignment: CDR1 SGHTA and CDR2 FQGTGA. CDR3 size: 17 residues. In DNA, the CDR3 is TGTGCCAGCAGCTTCATGTTAGGACGGAGCGACACAGATACGCAGTATTTT. It specifies CASSFMLGRSDTDTQYF. Complete variable domain (other parts from reference TRBV7-3 and TRBJ2-3): GAGVSQTPSNKVTEKGKYVELRCDPISGHTALYWYRQSLGQGPEFLIYFQGTGAADDSGLPNDRFFAVRPEGSVSTLKIQRTERGDSAVYLCASSFMLGRSDTDTQYFGPGTRLTVL.

There are a few counts of this clonotype. The J gene is TRBJ1-3, the V gene TRBV5-1; TRBD1 might be the D (5 bases). V was clipped by 3 bases and J by 4 bases, with 11 bases between them. Germline values: CDR1 SGHRS, CDR2 YFSETQ. This CDR3 spans 14 amino acids. The CDR3 DNA reads TGCGCCAGCAGCTCAGGGTCTCACGGAAACACCATATATTTT. Its translation is CASSSGSHGNTIYF. The full variable domain, in which reference TRBV5-1 and TRBJ1-3 provide the parts outside the CDR3, is KAGVTQTPRYLIKTRGQQVTLSCSPISGHRSVSWYQQTPGQGLQFLFEYFSETQRNKGNFPGRFSGRQFSNSRSEMNVSTLELGDSALYLCASSSGSHGNTIYFGEGSWLTVV.

This chain joins TRBV11-2 and TRBJ2-2, with TRBD2 matching over 10 bases. Per germline, CDR1 SGHAT and CDR2 FQNNGV. J was trimmed by 6 bases and V by 4 bases; bases with no gene match: 8. The CDR3 spans 16 residues. CDR3 sequence reads: CASSSVSGRIAGELFF. The CDR3 bases are TGTGCCAGCAGCTCCGTTAGCGGGAGGATCGCCGGGGAGCTGTTTTTT.

V gene TRBV20-1 combines with J gene TRBJ2-1, with a tentative D call TRBD2 (5 bases). This CDR3 contains 11 residues. V lost 7 bases and J lost 10, with 14 bases in between. Germline CDR1 is DFQATT and CDR2 is SNEGSKA (reference sequence). CDR3 protein: CSGDSEREQFF. The CDR3 bases are TGCAGTGGTGATAGTGAGCGGGAGCAGTTCTTC.

V is TRBV27 and J is TRBJ2-7, with D maybe TRBD2 (5 bases). Germline-derived CDR1 and CDR2 are MNHEY and SMNVEV (reference sequence). The CDR3 loop spans 13 amino acids. V gave up 7 bases and J gave up 6 bases, with 16 bases separating them. The chain's CDR3 is CASTTRADSEQYF. CDR3 DNA sequence: TGTGCCAGCACCACTCGAGCGGATTCCGAGCAGTACTTC.

This clonotype has only a few counts. V gene TRBV6-5 combines with J gene TRBJ2-1, with 9 bases fitting TRBD2. Germline V gives CDR1 MNHEY, CDR2 SVGAGI. V was clipped by 2 bases and J by 4 bases; unmatched bases: 3. The CDR3 loop spans 15 amino acids. CDR3 region: CASSYVGLAYNEQFF. CDR3 DNA sequence: TGTGCCAGCAGTTACGTTGGACTAGCGTACAATGAGCAGTTCTTC.

This clonotype has more than one count but fewer than ten. The V gene is TRBV6-1, the J gene TRBJ2-7, with 8 positions matching TRBD1. Germline CDR1 is MNHNS and CDR2 is SASEGT. The CDR3 contains 14 residues. With 6 bases clipped from V and 10 bases from J, the junction kept 14 bases outside the gene matches. The chain's CDR3 is CASRETFGQGVQYF. The CDR3 DNA reads TGTGCCAGCAGAGAGACCTTCGGACAGGGAGTCCAGTACTTC.

Many counts were recorded for this clonotype. The chain combines TRBV7-9 with TRBJ2-1; TRBD2 agrees at 13 bases. The CDR3 runs 14 residues. Germline-derived CDR1 and CDR2 are SEHNR and FQNEAQ (reference sequence). The ends lost 5 bases at V and 10 bases at J; junction bases unmatched: 5. In nucleotides, the CDR3 is TGTGCCAGCAGCCGGACTAGCGGGAGTTGGGAGCAGTTCTTC. Translating it yields CASSRTSGSWEQFF.

The sample holds a few counts of this clonotype. This chain uses TRBV7-9 with TRBJ2-1; perhaps D is TRBD1 or TRBD2 (5 bases each). Trimming shortened V by 5 bases and J by 7 bases, and 15 bases separated the two germline ends. Germline-derived CDR1 and CDR2 are SEHNR and FQNEAQ (reference sequence). The CDR3 has 14 amino acids. CDR3 coding DNA: TGTGCCAGCAGCCGGGGCGGAACGGGGAATGAGCAGTTCTTC. This gives the protein CASSRGGTGNEQFF.

The J gene is TRBJ2-1, the V gene TRBV6-1, with 13 bases lining up with TRBD2. Per germline, CDR1 MNHNS and CDR2 SASEGT. The length of the CDR3 is 15 residues. With 8 bases clipped from V and 5 bases from J, the junction kept 6 bases outside the gene matches. CDR3 DNA sequence: TGTGCCAGCCGCCGAGGGACTAGCGGGGACAATGAGCAGTTCTTC. Translated: CASRRGTSGDNEQFF.

This clonotype was counted only a few times. The gene calls are TRBV7-2 and TRBJ1-1; 8 nucleotides line up with TRBD1. The germline gives CDR1 SGHTA, CDR2 FQGNSA. This CDR3 is 14 amino acids long. V was clipped by 5 bases and J by 4 bases; unmatched bases: 6. As DNA, the CDR3 is TGTGCCAGCAGCCCAGACAGGGGAGTCACTGAAGCTTTCTTT. Translating gives CASSPDRGVTEAFF. The full variable domain, its missing parts supplied by reference TRBV7-2 and TRBJ1-1, is GAGVSQSPSNKVTEKGKDVELRCDPISGHTALYWYRQSLGQGLEFLIYFQGNSAPDKSGLPSDRFSAERTGGSVSTLTIQRTQQEDSAVYLCASSPDRGVTEAFFGQGTRLTVV.

The table lists this clonotype with a few counts. This chain joins TRBV5-1 and TRBJ2-2; D possibly corresponds to TRBD1 (5 bases). Germline CDR1 SGHRS, CDR2 YFSETQ. Trimming removed 4 bases at V and 6 bases at J, with 13 bases between. This CDR3 comprises 14 residues. The DNA for the CDR3 is TGCGCCAGCAGCGAATCCAGGGTCCCCGGGGAGCTGTTTTTT. The encoded protein is CASSESRVPGELFF.

This chain joins TRBV18 and TRBJ2-1, with D possibly being TRBD2 (6 bases). The CDR3 is 14 residues long. Per the germline V gene, CDR1 is KGHSH and CDR2 is LQKENI. The V gene lost 5 bases and the J gene lost 0 bases, with 8 bases spanning the gap. CDR3 region: CASSRTNSYNEQFF. DNA for the CDR3: TGTGCCAGCTCAAGGACTAACTCCTACAATGAGCAGTTCTTC.

The table lists this clonotype with a few counts. V is TRBV10-1 and J is TRBJ2-4; 7 bases fit TRBD1. Germline CDR1 is WNHNN and CDR2 is SYGVQD (reference sequence). The CDR3 is 16 residues long. The junction had 14 bases not matched to a gene; V was cut back by 6 bases and J by 6 bases. The DNA for the CDR3 is TGCGCCAGCAGGCCAGACAGGGCCAGTTCCTTAAACATTCAGTACTTC. Protein: CASRPDRASSLNIQYF.

The gene calls are TRBV5-1 and TRBJ1-2, with D perhaps TRBD1 (6 bases). This CDR3 has 15 amino acids. Germline V gene data show CDR1 as SGHRS and CDR2 as YFSETQ. V shed 1 base and J shed 4 bases, with 14 bases lying between them. The CDR3: CASSLFPGASYGYTF. CDR3 bases: TGCGCCAGCAGCTTGTTCCCGGGGGCCAGCTATGGCTACACCTTC.